This entry is about one TCR beta chain. Antigen specificity is unknown. This specimen comes from a study of T cells after yellow fever vaccination. From the 5' RACE reads, TCRdb called clonotypes with MiXCR, one entry per CDR3 protein. Of approximately 340,000 distinct CDR3 sequences in the sample, 8.7% were seen once. General study points: Only a small proportion of the clonotypes turned up in both the CD4 and the CD8 compartments, likely arising from convergent recombination. Boosting was followed by the reappearance of most primary-vaccination clones (around 96% CD4, about 88% CD8).

The V end lost 6 bases, the J end lost 2 bases, and 11 bases lay between the germline ends. The CDR3 sequence is 15 residues long. CDR1 and CDR2 from the germline V gene are MNHNS and SASEGT. Sequenced here: PBMCs, sampled on the day of the first yellow fever vaccination. The rearrangement joins TRBV6-1 to TRBJ1-6; D is unclear. This sequence was found in a man between 18 and 35 years old who received the YFV17D yellow fever vaccine. The CDR3 DNA reads TGTGCCAGCAGGTCCGGGGTCGCCTATAATTCACCCCTCCACTTT. It is translated as CASRSGVAYNSPLHF.